The 17 T cell receptor beta chains reported below all come from one sample, sequenced in a study of blood T cells in healthy people across ages. Alongside a J-beta primer mix, a sample-barcoded 5' primer served in a second PCR lasting roughly 7 to 12 cycles. From the 5' RACE reads, TCRdb called clonotypes with MiXCR, one entry per CDR3 protein. The table records about a million distinct CDR3 sequences, 30% to 40% of them present only once. Sequencing was carried out using blood. The receptors come from a man between 18 and 35 years old in good health.

The chain uses TRBV7-9 and TRBJ1-5, with 8 positions matching TRBD1. CDR1 and CDR2 from the germline V gene are SEHNR and FQNEAQ (reference sequence). V lost 5 bases to trimming and J lost 1 base; unmatched junction nucleotides: 10. The CDR3 covers 17 residues. This CDR3 is CASSIQGAGGSNQPQHF. CDR3 DNA: TGTGCCAGCAGCATTCAGGGGGCGGGAGGAAGCAATCAGCCCCAGCATTTT.

The chain couples TRBV10-2 to TRBJ2-7; 8 nucleotides line up with TRBD1. This CDR3 has 12 residues. Germline V gene lookup returns CDR1 WSHSY and CDR2 SAAADI. J lost 6 bases, V lost 6 bases, and 4 bases had no gene match. In DNA, the CDR3 is TGCGCCAGCAGACCCGGACAGGGCGAGCAGTACTTC. Residues: CASRPGQGEQYF.

This clonotype was counted at least ten times. The chain recombines TRBV20-1 with TRBJ1-1; 12 bases fit TRBD1. V shed 2 bases and J 9 bases; nucleotides not matched to a gene: 4. Per the germline V gene, CDR1 is DFQATT and CDR2 is SNEGSKA (reference sequence). The CDR3 sequence is 13 residues long. The CDR3 DNA sequence: TGCAGTGCTAGATGGGACAGGGGGCGTAAAGCTTTCTTT. It yields the protein CSARWDRGRKAFF.

This rearrangement joins TRBV7-2 to TRBJ1-4, with D possibly being TRBD1 (6 bases). V was pared by 0 bases and J by 4 bases, with 9 bases between. CDR1 SGHTA and CDR2 FQGNSA come from the germline V gene. There are 15 residues in the CDR3. CDR3: CASSLAGGSNEKLFF. Written as DNA, the CDR3 is TGTGCCAGCAGCTTAGCGGGGGGCAGTAATGAAAAACTGTTTTTT.

The V and J genes are TRBV7-3 and TRBJ1-1; 8 bases align to TRBD1. The germline V gene has CDR1 SGHTA and CDR2 FQGTGA. V lost 2 bases, J lost 4 bases, and 3 bases stayed unmatched. The CDR3 contains 14 residues. The CDR3 nucleotides are TGTGCCAGCAGCTTACAGGGGGCGGCCACTGAAGCTTTCTTT. Its translation is CASSLQGAATEAFF.

The chain uses TRBV9 and TRBJ1-2; D gene ambiguous. The CDR3 runs to 18 residues. Germline V CDR1 and CDR2: SGDLS, YYNGEE. V was trimmed by 4 bases and J by 8 bases, leaving 30 bases between them. CDR3: CASSMPRDSVLGGGGYTF. In DNA, the CDR3 is TGTGCCAGCAGCATGCCGAGAGATTCAGTCCTCGGCGGAGGGGGCTACACCTTC.

This chain connects TRBV15 to TRBJ1-2; 10 bases align to TRBD1. V gave up 9 bases and J gave up 2 bases; unmatched junction bases: 0. CDR1 and CDR2 (germline): LNHNV, YYDKDF (reference sequence). The CDR3 is made up of 12 amino acids. Written as DNA, the CDR3 is TGTGCCACGGGACAGGGGAACTATGGCTACACCTTC. Translated: CATGQGNYGYTF. Variable domain in full (rest from reference TRBV15 and TRBJ1-2): DAMVIQNPRYQVTQFGKPVTLSCSQTLNHNVMYWYQQKSSQAPKLLFHYYDKDFNNEADTPDNFQSRRPNTSFCFLDIRSPGLGDTAMYLCATGQGNYGYTFGSGTRLTVV.

The V and J genes are TRBV7-9 and TRBJ1-1; 7 bases align to TRBD1. Germline CDR1 is SEHNR and CDR2 is FQNEAQ (reference sequence). V lost 8 bases, J lost 1 base, and 10 bases stayed unmatched. CDR3 length: 15 amino acids. CDR3 sequence reads: CASGISRDRNTEAFF. CDR3 DNA sequence: TGTGCCAGCGGGATTAGCCGGGACAGGAACACTGAAGCTTTCTTT. The variable domain in full, completed from reference TRBV7-9 and TRBJ1-1, reads DTGVSQNPRHKITKRGQNVTFRCDPISEHNRLYWYRQTLGQGPEFLTYFQNEAQLEKSRLLSDRFSAERPKGSFSTLEIQRTEQGDSAMYLCASGISRDRNTEAFFGQGTRLTVV.

The gene calls are TRBV7-9 and TRBJ1-1; 7 positions agree with TRBD1. Germline CDR1 reads SEHNR; CDR2 reads FQNEAQ (reference sequence). The CDR3 extends over 14 amino acids. Losses at the gene ends were 6 bases for V and 4 bases for J; bases not matched to a gene: 8. The CDR3: CASSLSQGGTEAFF. For the CDR3, the DNA is TGTGCCAGCAGTTTATCTCAGGGGGGCACTGAAGCTTTCTTT.

The V and J genes are TRBV29-1 and TRBJ1-5, with D tentatively TRBD1 (5 bases). The CDR3 contains 12 residues. Trimming stripped 4 bases from V and 7 bases from J, with 11 bases between. The V gene's germline CDR1 is SQVTM and CDR2 ANQGSEA. The DNA for the CDR3 is TGCAGCGTTGGACAGAGGGGACAGCCCCAGCATTTT. Translated: CSVGQRGQPQHF.

J is TRBJ1-4 and V is TRBV10-3; no firm D call. V lost 0 bases to trimming and J lost 6 bases, with 14 bases between them. This CDR3 region has 16 residues. Germline V gene lookup returns CDR1 ENHRY and CDR2 SYGVKD. The CDR3 reads CAISESYRSLHEKLFF. The CDR3 nucleotides are TGTGCCATCAGTGAGTCCTACAGATCCTTACATGAAAAACTGTTTTTT.

Only a few counts were recorded for this clonotype. The rearrangement joins TRBV5-8 to TRBJ1-2; the D is unclear. The CDR3 sequence is 15 residues long. In germline, CDR1 is SGHTS, CDR2 YDEGEE. V was trimmed by 0 bases and J by 1 base, leaving 10 bases between them. CDR3 region: CASSLGPAYNYGYTF. CDR3 nucleotide sequence: TGTGCCAGCAGCTTGGGGCCAGCTTATAACTATGGCTACACCTTC.

This clonotype was observed a handful of times. The chain combines TRBV4-1 with TRBJ2-7; 9 bases line up with TRBD2. Looked up from germline, CDR1 is MGHRA and CDR2 is YSYEKL. J gave up 7 bases and V 0 bases, and 10 bases lay outside the gene matches. CDR3 size: 16 residues. The CDR3 loop is CASSQEAGGPYNEQYF. The CDR3 nucleotides are TGCGCCAGCAGCCAAGAGGCGGGGGGGCCCTACAATGAGCAGTACTTC.

The J gene is TRBJ1-5, the V gene TRBV27; no definite D call. The CDR3 is made up of 15 amino acids. Between the trimmed V and J ends, which lost 6 bases and 2 bases, there was a span of 14 bases. The germline gives CDR1 MNHEY, CDR2 SMNVEV (reference sequence). The CDR3 nucleotides read TGTGCCAGCAGAGTGGCCGGGATTGGCAATCAGCCCCAGCATTTT. Amino acids: CASRVAGIGNQPQHF.

In this sample, this clonotype turned up many times. The chain employs TRBV9 and TRBJ1-2; D gene uncertain. The CDR3 is 10 amino acids. From germline, CDR1 is SGDLS and CDR2 YYNGEE. V was pared by 7 bases and J by 6 bases, with 7 bases between. The CDR3 nucleotides are TGTGCCAGCGGGGATAATGGCTACACCTTC. Translated: CASGDNGYTF.

This clonotype has only a few counts. This chain links TRBV6-2 or TRBV6-3 with TRBJ2-7; D perhaps matches TRBD2 (5 bases). Germline CDR1 is MNHEY and CDR2 is SVGEGT. There are 12 residues in the CDR3. CDR3 in DNA: TGTGCATGCTGGCCGGGGTATGGCGAGCAGTACTTC. Translation: CACWPGYGEQYF.

V usage is TRBV24-1 and J usage is TRBJ2-1; D unresolved. The CDR3 has 13 residues. Trimming cost V 1 base and J 5 bases, with 5 bases left between them. Germline V gene lookup returns CDR1 KGHDR and CDR2 SFDVKD. In DNA, the CDR3 is TGTGCCACCAGTGATTTCAGAGACAATGAGCAGTTCTTC. Translation: CATSDFRDNEQFF.